The clone carrying this T cell receptor beta chain was seen more than once but under ten times. Its antigen is unknown. This sample was taken from a study of molecular identifiers for immune sequencing clone quantification. Study conclusions and caveats: Clones above 20 RNA copies contained over 97% of effector molecules but under 1% of naive ones.

Per the germline V gene, CDR1 is SNHLY and CDR2 is FYNNEI. Losses at the gene ends were 6 bases for V and 3 bases for J; bases not matched to a gene: 13. This CDR3 is 17 amino acids long. Via MiXCR, TCRdb re-called the PCR reads, giving one row per CDR3 protein. The sample contains some 680,000 distinct CDR3 sequences, about 25% of which appear only once. The sample taken for sequencing was naive CD8+ T cells from blood, with Jurkat cell RNA spiked in. Subset denoted: FACS-sorted CD8+CD4-CCR7+CD45RA+ naive T cells. The chain recombines TRBV2 with TRBJ1-4; 7 bases line up with TRBD1. The sequence derives from a human donor in good health. Some libraries in this study had Jurkat cell RNA spiked in. Written as DNA, the CDR3 is TGTGCCAGCAGCCTAGCGCCCCTCGGGACAGCTAATGAAAAACTGTTTTTT. Amino acid sequence: CASSLAPLGTANEKLFF. Using reference TRBV2 and TRBJ1-4 for the parts outside the CDR3, the full variable domain is EPEVTQTPSHQVTQMGQEVILRCVPISNHLYFYWYRQILGQKVEFLVSFYNNEISEKSEIFDDQFSVERPDGSNFTLKIRSTKLEDSAMYFCASSLAPLGTANEKLFFGSGTQLSVL.